The clone carrying this TCR beta chain was recorded at least ten times. This CDR3 region has 15 residues. V was clipped by 6 bases and J by 4 bases; unmatched bases: 1. Germline lookup yields CDR1 MNHEY and CDR2 SVGAGI. This entry belongs to a study of blood T cell repertoires in COVID-19. Original handling: Reference gene primer amplification yielded estimated nucleated cell counts. Clones were read by immunoSEQ multiplex PCR, and TCRdb kept only the in-frame ones, dropping some. The DNA was the basis for D and trimming; V, J and clone size are from that table. The sample includes around 130,000 clones, 84% of them seen just once.

Sequencing was carried out using peripheral blood. This TCR was recovered from a man under 40 with COVID-19, enrolled during active disease. The chain has TRBV6-5 and TRBJ2-3; the match to TRBD2 covers 16 bases. The CDR3: CASRGLAGGPDTQYF. As DNA, the CDR3 is TGTGCCAGCAGGGGACTAGCGGGAGGGCCAGATACGCAGTATTTT.